Listed below are T cell receptor beta chains from one sample, sequenced in a study of patients and donors after allogeneic stem cell transplantation. TCRdb reprocessed the RT-PCR reads via MiXCR and lists one record per CDR3 protein. The table lists a few hundred thousand distinct CDR3 sequences, over 12% of them singletons. The sample taken for sequencing was blood, either unsorted or a sorted T cell fraction (not recorded which). These receptors were obtained from a human donor who was either an allogeneic HSCT recipient or a stem cell or donor lymphocyte infusion donor (not recorded which). It is not recorded whose cells these are; they may come from a transplant donor. Both conserved end residues are part of each CDR3. Each record gives: V gene, J gene, CDR3 length, clone size, D gene, CDR3 protein, CDR3 DNA. The D gene is left open where the match is weak. Size is stated for part of the rows, as once, few or many counts, or as a class when the clone is expanded.

v_call: TRBV18
j_call: TRBJ2-7
cdr3_length: 15
clone_size: few
d_call: TRBD1
cdr3_aa: CASSPRDRVALEQYF
cdr3_nt: TGTGCCAGCTCACCAAGGGACAGGGTGGCTCTCGAGCAGTACTTC

v_call: TRBV20-1
j_call: TRBJ1-5
cdr3_length: 16
clone_size: few
d_call: NA
cdr3_aa: CSALGPGPQGNQPQHF
cdr3_nt: TGCAGTGCTTTGGGACCGGGGCCCCAAGGCAATCAGCCCCAGCATTTT

v_call: TRBV20-1
j_call: TRBJ2-7
cdr3_length: 14
clone_size: NA
d_call: TRBD1
cdr3_aa: CSARSPGGLYEQYF
cdr3_nt: TGCAGTGCTAGATCCCCAGGGGGATTGTACGAGCAGTACTTC

v_call: TRBV7-9
j_call: TRBJ2-5
cdr3_length: 17
clone_size: NA
d_call: NA
cdr3_aa: CASTRGGLAAPQETQYF
cdr3_nt: TGTGCCAGCACCAGGGGGGGGCTAGCGGCTCCCCAAGAGACCCAGTACTTC

v_call: TRBV5-1
j_call: TRBJ2-3
cdr3_length: 14
clone_size: many
d_call: TRBD2
cdr3_aa: CASTRSGSPDTQYF
cdr3_nt: TGCGCCAGCACCCGTAGCGGGAGCCCAGATACGCAGTATTTT

v_call: TRBV19
j_call: TRBJ1-1
cdr3_length: 13
clone_size: few
d_call: NA
cdr3_aa: CASTAGYYTEAFF
cdr3_nt: TGTGCCAGTACCGCAGGCTATTACACTGAAGCTTTCTTT

v_call: TRBV24-1
j_call: TRBJ1-3
cdr3_length: 12
clone_size: NA
d_call: NA
cdr3_aa: CATGGSGNTIYF
cdr3_nt: TGTGCCACGGGGGGCTCTGGAAACACCATATATTTT

v_call: TRBV27
j_call: TRBJ2-1
cdr3_length: 14
clone_size: many
d_call: NA
cdr3_aa: CASSFEFRVDEQFF
cdr3_nt: TGTGCCAGCAGTTTCGAGTTCAGGGTGGATGAGCAGTTCTTC

v_call: TRBV7-2
j_call: TRBJ2-7
cdr3_length: 15
clone_size: few
d_call: TRBD2
cdr3_aa: CASSLSSGGPYEQYF
cdr3_nt: TGTGCCAGCAGCTTATCCTCGGGGGGGCCTTACGAGCAGTACTTC

v_call: TRBV4-3
j_call: TRBJ1-5
cdr3_length: 13
clone_size: NA
d_call: NA
cdr3_aa: CASSQDPGAPQHF
cdr3_nt: TGCGCCAGCAGCCAAGATCCAGGGGCGCCCCAGCATTTT

v_call: TRBV12-3/TRBV12-4
j_call: TRBJ1-5
cdr3_length: 15
clone_size: NA
d_call: NA
cdr3_aa: CASSPGLAPNQPQHF
cdr3_nt: TGTGCCAGCAGTCCGGGGCTGGCCCCCAATCAGCCCCAGCATTTT

v_call: TRBV27
j_call: TRBJ1-6
cdr3_length: 15
clone_size: NA
d_call: TRBD1
cdr3_aa: CASSLGQGKGSPLHF
cdr3_nt: TGTGCCAGCAGTCTGGGACAGGGGAAGGGTTCACCCCTCCACTTT

v_call: TRBV29-1
j_call: TRBJ2-7
cdr3_length: 12
clone_size: NA
d_call: NA
cdr3_aa: CSVSGGPYEQYF
cdr3_nt: TGCAGCGTTTCCGGGGGGCCTTACGAGCAGTACTTC

v_call: TRBV18
j_call: TRBJ2-1
cdr3_length: 17
clone_size: NA
d_call: TRBD2
cdr3_aa: CASSRDSGRGSYNEQFF
cdr3_nt: TGTGCCAGCTCACGGGATAGCGGGAGAGGGTCCTACAATGAGCAGTTCTTC

v_call: TRBV20-1
j_call: TRBJ2-1
cdr3_length: 15
clone_size: many
d_call: TRBD1
cdr3_aa: CSASATGQAYNEQFF
cdr3_nt: TGCAGTGCTTCCGCCACGGGACAGGCCTACAATGAGCAGTTCTTC

v_call: TRBV6-1
j_call: TRBJ2-3
cdr3_length: 14
clone_size: few
d_call: NA
cdr3_aa: CASSDHRVTDTQYF
cdr3_nt: TGTGCCAGCAGTGATCACAGGGTCACAGATACGCAGTATTTT

v_call: TRBV24-1
j_call: TRBJ1-5
cdr3_length: 14
clone_size: few
d_call: NA
cdr3_aa: CATSDRGRGQPQHF
cdr3_nt: TGTGCCACCAGTGACCGGGGGCGAGGGCAGCCCCAGCATTTT

v_call: TRBV4-3
j_call: TRBJ1-1
cdr3_length: 14
clone_size: many
d_call: NA
cdr3_aa: CASSQDLRVTEAFF
cdr3_nt: TGCGCCAGCAGCCAAGACTTGAGGGTCACTGAAGCTTTCTTT

v_call: TRBV6-1
j_call: TRBJ1-1
cdr3_length: 14
clone_size: few
d_call: TRBD1
cdr3_aa: CASSDLIRQGKAFF
cdr3_nt: TGTGCCAGCAGTGACCTGATTAGACAGGGTAAAGCTTTCTTT

v_call: TRBV5-6
j_call: TRBJ2-1
cdr3_length: 16
clone_size: NA
d_call: TRBD2
cdr3_aa: CASSQIGLAGGNEQFF
cdr3_nt: TGTGCCAGCAGCCAAATCGGACTAGCGGGAGGTAATGAGCAGTTCTTC

v_call: TRBV18
j_call: TRBJ2-3
cdr3_length: 15
clone_size: many
d_call: TRBD2
cdr3_aa: CASSHGLATTDTQYF
cdr3_nt: TGTGCCAGCTCACACGGACTAGCAACCACAGATACGCAGTATTTT

v_call: TRBV19
j_call: TRBJ1-1
cdr3_length: 14
clone_size: NA
d_call: NA
cdr3_aa: CASSTPVGGTEAFF
cdr3_nt: TGTGCCAGTAGTACCCCTGTTGGGGGGACTGAAGCTTTCTTT

v_call: TRBV4-3
j_call: TRBJ2-3
cdr3_length: 13
clone_size: few
d_call: NA
cdr3_aa: CASGSPSTDTQYF
cdr3_nt: TGCGCCAGCGGATCGCCTAGCACAGATACGCAGTATTTT

v_call: TRBV6-1
j_call: TRBJ2-2
cdr3_length: 13
clone_size: many
d_call: NA
cdr3_aa: CASTRVNTGELFF
cdr3_nt: TGTGCCAGCACCAGGGTGAACACCGGGGAGCTGTTTTTT

v_call: TRBV6-5
j_call: TRBJ2-2
cdr3_length: 16
clone_size: NA
d_call: NA
cdr3_aa: CASSYIRQIYTGELFF
cdr3_nt: TGTGCCAGCAGTTACATACGGCAGATCTACACCGGGGAGCTGTTTTTT

v_call: TRBV29-1
j_call: TRBJ2-5
cdr3_length: 14
clone_size: many
d_call: TRBD2
cdr3_aa: CSVVIASGMETQYF
cdr3_nt: TGCAGCGTTGTCATTGCTAGCGGGATGGAGACCCAGTACTTC

v_call: TRBV27
j_call: TRBJ1-1
cdr3_length: 15
clone_size: many
d_call: NA
cdr3_aa: CASSLGATMNTEAFF
cdr3_nt: TGTGCCAGCAGCCTGGGGGCTACCATGAACACTGAAGCTTTCTTT

v_call: TRBV20-1
j_call: TRBJ2-7
cdr3_length: 15
clone_size: NA
d_call: TRBD2
cdr3_aa: CSARDGTSGLWEQYF
cdr3_nt: TGCAGTGCTAGAGATGGGACTAGCGGACTTTGGGAGCAGTACTTC

v_call: TRBV20-1
j_call: TRBJ2-5
cdr3_length: 15
clone_size: many
d_call: NA
cdr3_aa: CSASPDGFTQETQYF
cdr3_nt: TGCAGTGCTAGTCCGGACGGCTTTACCCAAGAGACCCAGTACTTC

v_call: TRBV11-2
j_call: TRBJ2-1
cdr3_length: 15
clone_size: many
d_call: TRBD2
cdr3_aa: CASSLTSGRANEQFF
cdr3_nt: TGTGCCAGCAGCTTGACTAGCGGGAGGGCCAATGAGCAGTTCTTC

v_call: TRBV24-1
j_call: TRBJ2-7
cdr3_length: 10
clone_size: few
d_call: NA
cdr3_aa: CATPSSEQYF
cdr3_nt: TGTGCCACCCCCTCTTCCGAGCAGTACTTC

v_call: TRBV20-1
j_call: TRBJ2-3
cdr3_length: 15
clone_size: NA
d_call: TRBD2
cdr3_aa: CSARDGLASTDTQYF
cdr3_nt: TGCAGTGCTAGAGACGGACTAGCAAGCACAGATACGCAGTATTTT

v_call: TRBV11-2
j_call: TRBJ2-5
cdr3_length: 18
clone_size: many
d_call: TRBD2
cdr3_aa: CASSPLAGGGGDQETQYF
cdr3_nt: TGTGCCAGCAGCCCTCTAGCAGGTGGGGGAGGGGACCAAGAGACCCAGTACTTC

v_call: TRBV24-1
j_call: TRBJ2-5
cdr3_length: 14
clone_size: NA
d_call: NA
cdr3_aa: CATRGGNLGETQYF
cdr3_nt: TGTGCCACTCGAGGAGGGAACCTGGGGGAGACCCAGTACTTC

v_call: TRBV2
j_call: TRBJ1-2
cdr3_length: 12
clone_size: NA
d_call: NA
cdr3_aa: CASSGSVRGYTF
cdr3_nt: TGTGCCAGCAGTGGTTCCGTGCGAGGCTACACCTTC

v_call: TRBV12-3/TRBV12-4
j_call: TRBJ2-7
cdr3_length: 14
clone_size: many
d_call: TRBD2
cdr3_aa: CASSSSGGVYEQYF
cdr3_nt: TGTGCCAGCAGTTCTAGCGGGGGGGTCTACGAGCAGTACTTC

v_call: TRBV7-9
j_call: TRBJ1-1
cdr3_length: 15
clone_size: NA
d_call: NA
cdr3_aa: CASSTVAPRDTEAFF
cdr3_nt: TGTGCCAGCAGCACCGTGGCCCCGAGGGACACTGAAGCTTTCTTT

v_call: TRBV12-3/TRBV12-4
j_call: TRBJ2-7
cdr3_length: 13
clone_size: NA
d_call: NA
cdr3_aa: CASGLERAYEQYF
cdr3_nt: TGTGCCAGCGGTTTAGAAAGGGCCTACGAGCAGTACTTC